A single sample is the source of the 28 T cell receptor beta chains below, sequenced in a study of T cells after yellow fever vaccination. MiXCR, run by TCRdb on the 5' RACE reads, gives a single entry per CDR3 protein. The sample holds approximately 250,000 distinct CDR3 sequences, more than 6.5% seen once. This sample comprised CD4+ T cells sorted from PBMCs, obtained on the day of the yellow fever booster vaccination. Every receptor here comes from a young man who received the YFV17D yellow fever vaccine.

This clonotype was detected ten times or more. The CDR3 is CASSVDPGRRTDTQYF. The DNA for the CDR3 is TGTGCCAGCAGCGTAGACCCAGGACGACGCACAGATACGCAGTATTTT. This chain connects TRBV9 to TRBJ2-3; no firm D call. Germline V lookup: CDR1 SGDLS, CDR2 YYNGEE. Trimming took 0 bases from V and 1 from J, leaving 12 bases between them. This CDR3 has 16 residues.

This clonotype was counted a few times. The chain uses TRBV11-2 and TRBJ2-3; 11 positions agree with TRBD2. CDR3 length: 16 amino acids. Germline-derived CDR1 and CDR2 are SGHAT and FQNNGV. Trimming at V came to 5 bases and at J to 4 bases, leaving 8 bases not matched to a gene. The CDR3 protein is CASSLTGTSGADTQYF. DNA of the CDR3: TGTGCCAGCAGCCTTACCGGGACTAGCGGAGCAGATACGCAGTATTTT.

This clonotype has at least ten counts. J is TRBJ2-2 and V is TRBV5-6; possible D gene TRBD1, 6 bases. CDR1 and CDR2 from the germline V gene are SGHDT and YYEEEE. The CDR3 length is 16 residues. V dropped 4 bases and J dropped 2 bases, with 15 bases sitting between them. Written as DNA, the CDR3 is TGTGCCAGCAGCCCCCAGTGGGGGCTTAACACCGGGGAGCTGTTTTTT. Its protein is CASSPQWGLNTGELFF.

In this sample, this clonotype turned up many times. V usage is TRBV9 and J usage is TRBJ2-1; D may be TRBD1 or TRBD2 (6 bases each). Germline V gene sequence: CDR1 SGDLS, CDR2 YYNGEE. V lost 0 bases and J 7 bases, leaving 17 bases between the germline ends. The CDR3 covers 16 residues. The CDR3 here is CASSVVGGSPWNEQFF. CDR3 bases: TGTGCCAGCAGCGTAGTAGGGGGGTCCCCTTGGAATGAGCAGTTCTTC.

This clonotype was observed at least ten times. This rearrangement joins TRBV7-8 to TRBJ1-5; D is uncertain. There are 12 residues in the CDR3. Trimming left V 3 bases short and J 6 bases short, with 6 bases between. Germline V gene data show CDR1 as SGHVS and CDR2 as FQNEAQ. The CDR3: CASSLYAQPQHF. In nucleotides, the CDR3 is TGTGCCAGCAGCTTGTATGCTCAGCCCCAGCATTTT.

This clonotype showed up just a few times. The rearrangement joins TRBV24-1 to TRBJ2-3; 14 bases match TRBD2. CDR3 size: 17 residues. The germline gives CDR1 KGHDR, CDR2 SFDVKD. With V trimmed by 3 bases and J by 5 bases, 6 bases remained unmatched. The CDR3 loop reads CATSDGGTSGSLDTQYF. Written as DNA, the CDR3 is TGTGCCACCAGTGATGGCGGGACTAGCGGGAGCCTAGATACGCAGTATTTT.

The J gene is TRBJ2-2, the V gene TRBV15; unclear D gene. The CDR3 contains 15 residues. The V end was cut by 5 bases, the J end by 0 bases, with 10 bases between. CDR1 LNHNV and CDR2 YYDKDF come from the germline V gene (reference sequence). The CDR3 loop reads CATSGRRANTGELFF. The DNA of the CDR3 is TGTGCCACCAGCGGACGACGGGCGAACACCGGGGAGCTGTTTTTT.

This chain joins TRBV20-1 and TRBJ2-1; TRBD2 matches at 8 bases. Unmatched junction bases numbered 10, after V lost 6 bases and J lost 6 bases. The CDR3 spans 14 residues. Germline assignment: CDR1 DFQATT and CDR2 SNEGSKA (reference sequence). CDR3 DNA: TGCAGTGCGGAGCGGGAGACTAACCCCAATGAGCAGTTCTTC. It translates to CSAERETNPNEQFF.

The rearrangement uses TRBV6-5 and TRBJ2-7; D could derive from TRBD1 or TRBD2 (6 bases each). Germline CDR1 MNHEY, CDR2 SVGAGI. Trimming took 2 bases from V and 1 from J, leaving 18 bases between them. The CDR3 is 17 residues long. The CDR3 region is CASSYGGVGGTSYEQYF. In DNA form, the CDR3 reads TGTGCCAGCAGTTACGGGGGAGTAGGGGGGACTTCCTACGAGCAGTACTTC.

There are many counts of this clonotype. The chain employs TRBV7-8 and TRBJ2-1; TRBD2 is a possible D gene (5 bases). V gave up 1 base and J gave up 10 bases, with 11 bases separating them. This CDR3 is built from 13 residues. Germline V gene sequence: CDR1 SGHVS, CDR2 FQNEAQ. As DNA, the CDR3 is TGTGCCAGCAGCTTAGGCGAGATAGCGGAGCAGTTCTTC. Translation: CASSLGEIAEQFF.

Concerning this clonotype itself: The CDR3 carries no conserved terminal phenylalanine or tryptophan, so it likely arises from a read error. This chain joins TRBV5-6 and TRBJ2-3, with TRBD2 matching 7 bases. The CDR3 sequence is 15 residues long. CDR1 is SGHDT, CDR2 YYEEEE, per germline. The CDR3 is CASSLGGRGTDTQYS. CDR3 in DNA: TGTGCCAGCAGCTTGGGTGGGAGGGGCACGGATACGCAGTATTCT.

This clonotype was picked up many times. The chain links TRBV3-1 to TRBJ2-3, with D possibly being TRBD1 (5 bases). Germline V CDR1 and CDR2: LGHDT, YNNKEL (reference sequence). Trimming removed 0 bases at V and 1 base at J, with 8 bases between. The CDR3 spans 15 residues. The CDR3 protein is CASSQELGRTDTQYF. CDR3 bases: TGTGCCAGCAGCCAAGAGTTGGGGCGCACAGATACGCAGTATTTT.

In this sample, this clonotype turned up many times. This chain connects TRBV20-1 to TRBJ2-1; the D gene is possibly TRBD2 (5 bases). Per germline, CDR1 DFQATT and CDR2 SNEGSKA (reference sequence). This CDR3 is 11 amino acids long. The CDR3: CSLYEGNEQFF. As DNA, the CDR3 is TGCAGCCTCTACGAGGGAAATGAGCAGTTCTTC.

This clonotype was detected only a few times. CDR3 region: CASSVGHSGMRYEQYF. CDR3 DNA sequence: TGTGCCAGCAGCGTAGGGCATAGCGGGATGAGATACGAGCAGTACTTC. This chain joins TRBV9 and TRBJ2-7; 8 nucleotides align to TRBD2. The V segment lost 0 bases and the J segment 4 bases; nucleotides outside the gene matches: 9. CDR1 and CDR2 from the germline V gene are SGDLS and YYNGEE. The CDR3 spans 16 residues. Supplemented by reference TRBV9 and TRBJ2-7, the full variable domain reads DSGVTQTPKHLITATGQRVTLRCSPRSGDLSVYWYQQSLDQGLQFLIQYYNGEERAKGNILERFSAQQFPDLHSELNLSSLELGDSALYFCASSVGHSGMRYEQYFGPGTRLTVT.

This clonotype came up a few times. The chain employs TRBV6-4 and TRBJ2-7; perhaps TRBD2 as D (5 bases). V lost 5 bases to trimming and J lost 3 bases, with 17 bases between them. CDR1 and CDR2 from the germline V gene are MRHNA and SNTAGT. CDR3 length equals 15 residues. Written as DNA, the CDR3 is TGTGCCAGCAGTCCTGGTCCCCTCGGGGTCTACGAGCAGTACTTC. This sequence encodes CASSPGPLGVYEQYF.

The sample holds many counts of this clonotype. This sequence joins TRBV20-1 and TRBJ2-1; perhaps TRBD1 as D (5 bases). Germline lookup yields CDR1 DFQATT and CDR2 SNEGSKA (reference sequence). The V end lost 3 bases, the J end lost 2 bases, and 11 bases lay between the germline ends. This CDR3 comprises 14 residues. CDR3 protein: CSASLPGTYNEQFF. As DNA, the CDR3 is TGCAGTGCTAGCCTTCCAGGGACCTACAATGAGCAGTTCTTC.

There are many counts of this clonotype. The DNA is left out, because the CDR3 cannot be placed on it with certainty; the CDR3 is given as TCRdb lists it. The chain has TRBV6-5 and TRBJ2-5; TRBD1, the table's D call, lacks a check against the DNA. CDR1 is MNHEY, CDR2 SVGAGI, per germline. The CDR3 contains 18 residues when both ends are counted. The CDR3 reads CASSSSGDSKGLGETQYF.

There are many counts of this clonotype. The rearrangement joins TRBV19 to TRBJ2-4; D gene uncertain. From germline, CDR1 is LNHDA and CDR2 SQIVND (reference sequence). The CDR3 length is 16 residues. Deletions cut 3 bases from V and 0 bases from J, with 12 bases between. CDR3 nucleotide sequence: TGTGCCAGTAGTATGAGTGGCTCACTAGCCAAAAACATTCAGTACTTC. This sequence encodes CASSMSGSLAKNIQYF. Supplemented by reference TRBV19 and TRBJ2-4, the full variable domain reads DGGITQSPKYLFRKEGQNVTLSCEQNLNHDAMYWYRQDPGQGLRLIYYSQIVNDFQKGDIAEGYSVSREKKESFPLTVTSAQKNPTAFYLCASSMSGSLAKNIQYFGAGTRLSVL.

This clonotype was detected ten times or more. The J gene is TRBJ2-5, the V gene TRBV7-6; 9 bases match TRBD2. Trimming removed 5 bases from V and 3 bases from J; junction bases left unmatched: 7. The germline V gene has CDR1 SGHVS and CDR2 FNYEAQ. The CDR3 spans 15 residues. This CDR3 reads CASSPTIAGEETQYF. CDR3 DNA: TGTGCCAGCAGCCCTACTATAGCGGGAGAAGAGACCCAGTACTTC.

This chain links TRBV12-3 or TRBV12-4 with TRBJ2-7, with 11 positions matching TRBD2. The CDR3 contains 13 residues. V gave up 3 bases and J gave up 7 bases; unmatched junction bases: 2. The CDR3 sequence is CASSFSGRGEQYF. DNA for the CDR3: TGTGCCAGCAGTTTTAGCGGGAGGGGTGAGCAGTACTTC.

The V and J genes are TRBV11-2 and TRBJ1-6; 7 bases fit TRBD1. Trimming removed 4 bases from V and 3 bases from J; junction bases left unmatched: 6. Germline V gene sequence: CDR1 SGHAT, CDR2 FQNNGV. The CDR3 length is 16 residues. CDR3 sequence: CASSYDRVLYNSPLHF. DNA for the CDR3: TGTGCCAGCAGCTACGACAGGGTCCTCTATAATTCACCCCTCCACTTT.

This clonotype was detected ten times or more. The chain recombines TRBV5-1 with TRBJ1-2; TRBD1 agrees at 12 bases. CDR3 length equals 15 residues. The germline V gene has CDR1 SGHRS and CDR2 YFSETQ. V shed 5 bases and J 2 bases; nucleotides not matched to a gene: 4. DNA of the CDR3: TGCGCCAGCAGTTCCGGGACAGGGGGCAACTATGGCTACACCTTC. Encoded protein: CASSSGTGGNYGYTF.

Many counts were recorded for this clonotype. J is TRBJ2-1 and V is TRBV5-6, with TRBD2 as a possible D gene (6 bases). This CDR3 spans 15 amino acids. In germline, CDR1 is SGHDT, CDR2 YYEEEE. Deletions cut 0 bases from V and 2 bases from J, with 9 bases between. This CDR3 reads CASSLGAGPYNEQFF. CDR3 DNA: TGTGCCAGCAGCTTGGGAGCGGGCCCCTACAATGAGCAGTTCTTC. Full variable domain (rest looked up from reference TRBV5-6 and TRBJ2-1): DAGVTQSPTHLIKTRGQQVTLRCSPKSGHDTVSWYQQALGQGPQFIFQYYEEEERQRGNFPDRFSGHQFPNYSSELNVNALLLGDSALYLCASSLGAGPYNEQFFGPGTRLTVL.

This clonotype was seen many times. V gene TRBV27 combines with J gene TRBJ2-2; no firm D call. Germline V gene lookup returns CDR1 MNHEY and CDR2 SMNVEV (reference sequence). With 0 bases removed from V and 5 bases from J, the gap between germline ends came to 7 bases. The CDR3 runs 14 residues. This CDR3 reads CASSLSVGTGELFF. Here the CDR3 DNA reads TGTGCCAGCAGTTTATCGGTTGGAACCGGGGAGCTGTTTTTT.

This clonotype was counted a few times. The rearrangement links TRBV10-3 to TRBJ2-3, with 13 nucleotides matching TRBD2. CDR3 length: 15 amino acids. Per the germline V gene, CDR1 is ENHRY and CDR2 is SYGVKD. The V and J ends lost 3 bases and 6 bases, in that order; junction bases with no gene match: 3. CDR3 nucleotides: TGTGCCATCAGTGAAGGACTAGCGGGAGCGGATACGCAGTATTTT. It encodes CAISEGLAGADTQYF.

Ten or more counts support this clonotype. The rearrangement joins TRBV7-3 to TRBJ2-1; tentative D call: TRBD2 (5 bases). This CDR3 comprises 13 residues. V shed 0 bases and J shed 8 bases, with 8 bases lying between them. Germline CDR1 SGHTA, CDR2 FQGTGA. CDR3 amino acids: CASSLTSSYEQFF. The CDR3 DNA reads as TGTGCCAGCAGCTTAACGTCTAGCTATGAGCAGTTCTTC.

The V call is TRBV7-9, the J call TRBJ2-5; TRBD1 is a possible D gene (6 bases). Germline V gene data show CDR1 as SEHNR and CDR2 as FQNEAQ (reference sequence). The length of the CDR3 is 16 residues. V lost 4 bases, J lost 5 bases, and 20 bases lay in between. The CDR3 is CASSWTLDRSLETQYF. CDR3 coding DNA: TGTGCCAGCAGCTGGACCCTCGACAGGTCCCTGGAGACCCAGTACTTC.

This sequence joins TRBV30 and TRBJ2-3, with D possibly matching TRBD2 (5 bases). Trimming pared 2 bases from V and 4 bases from J, leaving 7 bases between. Germline CDR1 GTSNPN, CDR2 SVGIG (reference sequence). This CDR3 has 12 residues. CDR3 sequence reads: CAWSHGADTQYF. In nucleotides, the CDR3 is TGTGCCTGGAGTCACGGGGCAGATACGCAGTATTTT.